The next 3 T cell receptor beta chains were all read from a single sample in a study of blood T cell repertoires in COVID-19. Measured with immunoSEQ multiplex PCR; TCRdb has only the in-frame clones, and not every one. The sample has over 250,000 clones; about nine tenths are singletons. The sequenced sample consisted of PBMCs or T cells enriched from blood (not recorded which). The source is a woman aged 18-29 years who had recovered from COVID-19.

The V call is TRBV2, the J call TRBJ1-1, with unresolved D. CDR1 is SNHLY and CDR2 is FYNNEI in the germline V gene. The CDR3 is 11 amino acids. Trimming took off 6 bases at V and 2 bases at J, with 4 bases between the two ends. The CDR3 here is CASRANTEAFF. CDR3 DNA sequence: TGTGCCAGCAGGGCTAACACTGAAGCTTTCTTT.

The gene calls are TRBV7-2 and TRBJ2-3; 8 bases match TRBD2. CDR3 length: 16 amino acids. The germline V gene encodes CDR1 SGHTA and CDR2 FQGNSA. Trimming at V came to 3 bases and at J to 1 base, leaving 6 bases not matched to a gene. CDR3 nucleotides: TGTGCCAGCAGCTTGAGGAGACTAGCGCGCACAGATACGCAGTATTTT. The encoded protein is CASSLRRLARTDTQYF.

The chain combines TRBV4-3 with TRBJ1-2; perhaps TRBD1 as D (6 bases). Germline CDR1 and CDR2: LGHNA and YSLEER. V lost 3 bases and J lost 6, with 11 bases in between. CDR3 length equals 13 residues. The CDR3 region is CASSHHREDGYTF. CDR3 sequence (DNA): TGCGCCAGCAGCCACCACAGGGAAGATGGCTACACCTTC.